This TCR beta chain was captured in a study of blood T cell repertoires in COVID-19. At the level of the study: T cells, B-cell-depleted T cells, or PBMCs provided the cDNA or gDNA that served as material.

Germline V lookup: CDR1 SGHNT, CDR2 YYREEE (reference sequence). After removal of 4 bases from V and 3 bases from J, the junction contained 7 bases not matched to a gene. This CDR3 comprises 16 residues. This clone was observed a handful of times. Source study methods: Amplified reference gene primers provided the basis for estimating nucleated cell counts. The data were produced by immunoSEQ multiplex PCR, yet TCRdb's version contains in-frame clones alone and is incomplete. V, J and clone size reflect that table, while D and trimming were determined from the DNA. The sample contains some 240,000 clones, roughly 80% of which appear only once.

This rearrangement joins TRBV5-4 to TRBJ2-3; TRBD2 matches 11 bases. The receptor's source is a woman aged 80 or older with acute or convalescent COVID-19. Specimen: peripheral blood. CDR3 bases: TGTGCCAGCAGCCCTGGTACTAGCGGGGGAACAGATACGCAGTATTTT. Amino acids: CASSPGTSGGTDTQYF.